One and the same sample provided the 27 T cell receptor beta chains below, sequenced in a study of blood T cell repertoires in COVID-19. Some clones are missing from TCRdb's copy, which holds only in-frame ones; the method was immunoSEQ multiplex PCR. This table holds fewer than 350,000 clones, roughly 89% found once. Sequencing was done on a sample of PBMCs or T cells enriched from blood (not recorded which). These receptors were taken from a man between 60 and 70 years old who had recovered from COVID-19.

The rearrangement uses TRBV6-5 and TRBJ1-5; D perhaps matches TRBD1 (6 bases). Deletions cut 6 bases from V and 2 bases from J, with 11 bases between. This CDR3 region has 14 residues. The germline V gene has CDR1 MNHEY and CDR2 SVGAGI. The CDR3 coding sequence is TGTGCCAGCAGCGGGGGGGGCGGCAATCAGCCCCAGCATTTT. Protein product: CASSGGGGNQPQHF.

This clone occurred once. This chain connects TRBV24-1 to TRBJ2-3; 7 nucleotides align to TRBD1. The CDR3 has 14 residues. V was pared by 9 bases and J by 2 bases, with 7 bases of the junction left unmatched. CDR1 and CDR2 from the germline V gene are KGHDR and SFDVKD. CDR3 in DNA: TGTGCCACCCGGGCAGGGGGTGCCACAGATACGCAGTATTTT. Amino acids: CATRAGGATDTQYF.

The rearrangement links TRBV6-5 to TRBJ2-3; D is perhaps TRBD1 (6 bases). The V gene lost 5 bases and the J gene lost 0 bases, with 12 bases spanning the gap. CDR1 is MNHEY and CDR2 is SVGAGI in the germline V gene. This CDR3 comprises 15 residues. CDR3 sequence reads: CASSRTGPSTDTQYF. CDR3 sequence (DNA): TGTGCCAGCAGTAGAACAGGGCCTAGCACAGATACGCAGTATTTT.

The CDR3 DNA sequence: TGTGCCAGCAGCCCAGACAGGGGGCATCCTAACTATGGCTACACCTTC. As protein: CASSPDRGHPNYGYTF. The rearrangement links TRBV3-1 (or the pseudogene TRBV3-2) to TRBJ1-2, with 10 bases aligning to TRBD1. J was trimmed by 0 bases and V by 4 bases; bases with no gene match: 5. This CDR3 region has 16 residues. Germline CDR1 reads LGHDT; CDR2 reads YNNKEL (reference sequence).

This clone was recorded only once. The chain is built from TRBV9 and TRBJ1-4; 7 positions match TRBD1. The CDR3 sequence is 15 residues long. In germline, CDR1 is SGDLS, CDR2 YYNGEE. Trimming cost V 1 base and J 5 bases; bases outside gene matches: 5. CDR3 loop: CASSVSGTVNEKLFF. CDR3 in DNA: TGTGCCAGCAGCGTATCCGGGACAGTAAATGAAAAACTGTTTTTT.

This clone was seen only once. V usage is TRBV20-1 and J usage is TRBJ1-1, with TRBD1 identical over 9 bases. The CDR3 loop spans 13 amino acids. V was pared by 3 bases and J by 3 bases, with 2 bases of the junction left unmatched. Germline loops: CDR1 DFQATT, CDR2 SNEGSKA (reference sequence). The DNA of the CDR3 is TGCAGTGCTAGTACAGGGGGCGACACTGAAGCTTTCTTT. It yields the protein CSASTGGDTEAFF.

This chain connects TRBV13 to TRBJ1-1, with D maybe TRBD1 (6 bases). Trimming took off 3 bases at V and 1 base at J, with 6 bases between the two ends. Germline loops: CDR1 PRHDT, CDR2 FYEKMQ (reference sequence). The CDR3 covers 13 residues. The CDR3 is CASSLTGNTEAFF. CDR3 sequence (DNA): TGTGCCAGCAGCTTGACAGGGAACACTGAAGCTTTCTTT.

The V and J genes are TRBV5-1 and TRBJ1-5; D is perhaps TRBD1 (5 bases). Germline assignment: CDR1 SGHRS and CDR2 YFSETQ. Deletions cut 0 bases from V and 5 bases from J, with 9 bases between. This CDR3 contains 14 residues. The CDR3: CASSLVGGDQPQHF. DNA of the CDR3: TGCGCCAGCAGCTTGGTTGGGGGGGATCAGCCCCAGCATTTT.

The V gene is TRBV30, the J gene TRBJ2-1; 13 bases match TRBD2. Germline CDR1 reads GTSNPN; CDR2 reads SVGIG (reference sequence). V shed 3 bases, J shed 0 bases, and the junction held 14 bases outside the gene matches. The CDR3 length is 20 residues. DNA for the CDR3: TGTGCCTGGAGCGGAGTTAGTCGGACTAGCGGGAGAGACTCCTACAATGAGCAGTTCTTC. This gives the protein CAWSGVSRTSGRDSYNEQFF.

The genes are TRBV28 and TRBJ1-6; tentative D call: TRBD1 (5 bases). Germline lookup yields CDR1 MDHEN and CDR2 SYDVKM. The CDR3 contains 14 residues. V lost 7 bases, J lost 6 bases, and 13 bases lay in between. As DNA, the CDR3 is TGTGCCAGCACCATCTACCAGGGTAATTCACCCCTCCACTTT. It codes for CASTIYQGNSPLHF.

V usage is TRBV7-9 and J usage is TRBJ1-1; D not certain. Looked up from germline, CDR1 is SEHNR and CDR2 is FQNEAQ (reference sequence). V was cut by 2 bases and J by 5 bases, with 18 bases left in between. The CDR3 totals 16 residues. The chain's CDR3 is CASSLSRSLGATEAFF. The CDR3 bases are TGTGCCAGCAGCTTATCGAGAAGTCTGGGAGCGACTGAAGCTTTCTTT.

This sequence joins TRBV4-1 and TRBJ2-5; 7 bases fit TRBD1. The length of the CDR3 is 16 residues. Per germline, CDR1 MGHRA and CDR2 YSYEKL. V gave up 3 bases and J gave up 5 bases; unmatched junction bases: 12. This chain's CDR3 is CASSQKGKGAMETQYF. The DNA of the CDR3 is TGCGCCAGCAGCCAGAAGGGAAAGGGGGCGATGGAGACCCAGTACTTC.

The chain combines TRBV11-3 with TRBJ2-5, with 8 bases matching TRBD1. Germline trimming cut 4 bases from V and 1 base from J; bases unmatched to any gene: 2. Germline-derived CDR1 and CDR2 are SGHNT and YENEEA. This CDR3 region has 14 residues. The CDR3 loop is CASSSDRGQETQYF. The DNA of the CDR3 is TGTGCCAGCAGCTCCGACAGGGGCCAAGAGACCCAGTACTTC.

The chain uses TRBV28 and TRBJ1-1; a possible D gene is TRBD1 (6 bases). With 6 bases removed from V and 10 bases from J, the gap between germline ends came to 18 bases. Germline loops: CDR1 MDHEN, CDR2 SYDVKM. The CDR3 extends over 13 amino acids. CDR3 DNA: TGTGCCAGCAGGGTGACAGGTCCCGGGGTAGCTTTCTTT. It codes for CASRVTGPGVAFF.

This chain links TRBV10-2 with TRBJ2-6; 8 nucleotides match TRBD1. Trimming took 5 bases from V and 0 from J; bases not matched to a gene: 6. Germline lookup yields CDR1 WSHSY and CDR2 SAAADI. The CDR3 is 17 residues long. CDR3 loop: CASSTTGALSGANVLTF. CDR3 sequence (DNA): TGCGCCAGCAGTACGACAGGGGCCCTCTCTGGGGCCAACGTCCTGACTTTC.

The chain carries TRBV11-1 and TRBJ2-1; 7 bases fit TRBD1. Per the germline V gene, CDR1 is SGHAT and CDR2 is FQDESV (reference sequence). The CDR3 has 15 amino acids. V dropped 4 bases and J dropped 6; count of bases not matched to a gene: 9. CDR3 bases: TGTGCCAGCAGCTCCGGACAGGTCCGGATCAATGAGCAGTTCTTC. Protein sequence: CASSSGQVRINEQFF. Drawing the rest from reference TRBV11-1 and TRBJ2-1, the complete variable domain is EAEVAQSPRYKITEKSQAVAFWCDPISGHATLYWYRQILGQGPELLVQFQDESVVDDSQLPKDRFSAERLKGVDSTLKIQPAELGDSAMYLCASSSGQVRINEQFFGPGTRLTVL.

V and J are TRBV15 and TRBJ1-5; possibly TRBD1 for D (5 bases). Germline lookup yields CDR1 LNHNV and CDR2 YYDKDF (reference sequence). The CDR3 loop spans 14 amino acids. V lost 3 bases and J 6 bases, leaving 12 bases between the germline ends. The CDR3: CATSRGGMGQPQHF. CDR3 DNA sequence: TGTGCCACCAGCAGGGGGGGGATGGGTCAGCCCCAGCATTTT.

This clone has a handful of counts. This rearrangement joins TRBV29-1 to TRBJ1-6; D might be TRBD1 (5 bases). Germline V gene sequence: CDR1 SQVTM, CDR2 ANQGSEA. The CDR3 is made up of 14 amino acids. Trimming took off 6 bases at V and 7 bases at J, with 16 bases between the two ends. The CDR3 loop is CSVNLGGANSPLHF. The CDR3 DNA reads as TGCAGCGTCAACCTGGGAGGGGCGAATTCACCCCTCCACTTT.

V gene TRBV15 combines with J gene TRBJ2-5; 9 positions agree with TRBD1. The CDR3 loop spans 15 amino acids. With 2 bases clipped from V and 5 bases from J, the junction kept 6 bases outside the gene matches. Germline values: CDR1 LNHNV, CDR2 YYDKDF (reference sequence). As DNA, the CDR3 is TGTGCCACCAGCAGACCTTACAGGGGGCGGGAGACCCAGTACTTC. Translated: CATSRPYRGRETQYF. The full variable domain, completed using reference TRBV15 and TRBJ2-5, is DAMVIQNPRYQVTQFGKPVTLSCSQTLNHNVMYWYQQKSSQAPKLLFHYYDKDFNNEADTPDNFQSRRPNTSFCFLDIRSPGLGDTAMYLCATSRPYRGRETQYFGPGTRLLVL.

This clone is a singleton in its sample. The V and J genes are TRBV11-2 and TRBJ2-2; 12 nucleotides agree with TRBD1. Per germline, CDR1 SGHAT and CDR2 FQNNGV. The CDR3 sequence is 18 residues long. Unmatched junction bases numbered 2, after V lost 0 bases and J lost 0 bases. CDR3 bases: TGTGCCAGCAGCTTAGATAGGGACAGGGGGCCGAACACCGGGGAGCTGTTTTTT. Translated: CASSLDRDRGPNTGELFF. Full variable domain (remainder filled in from reference TRBV11-2 and TRBJ2-2): EAGVAQSPRYKIIEKRQSVAFWCNPISGHATLYWYQQILGQGPKLLIQFQNNGVVDDSQLPKDRFSAERLKGVDSTLKIQPAKLEDSAVYLCASSLDRDRGPNTGELFFGEGSRLTVL.

V and J are TRBV5-1 and TRBJ2-5; 8 bases line up with TRBD1. Germline V lookup: CDR1 SGHRS, CDR2 YFSETQ. There are 14 residues in the CDR3. V dropped 4 bases and J dropped 5; count of bases not matched to a gene: 7. CDR3 DNA: TGCGCCAGCAGCCTAGGACAGGGTAGGGAGACCCAGTACTTC. Protein: CASSLGQGRETQYF.

The chain employs TRBV7-2 and TRBJ1-5; possibly TRBD1 for D (5 bases). This CDR3 spans 15 amino acids. V was shortened by 1 base and J by 0 bases, with 7 bases between the two germline ends. Germline V CDR1 and CDR2: SGHTA, FQGNSA. CDR3 amino acids: CASSLGGVSNQPQHF. The CDR3, as DNA: TGTGCCAGCAGCTTAGGGGGGGTTAGCAATCAGCCCCAGCATTTT.

The CDR3 region has the DNA TGTGCCAGTAGTATAGGTACAGCAACTAATGAAAAACTGTTTTTT. This translates into CASSIGTATNEKLFF. The chain links TRBV19 to TRBJ1-4; D ambiguous. The V end lost 1 base, the J end lost 0 bases, and 6 bases lay between the germline ends. The CDR3 covers 15 residues. Germline V gene sequence: CDR1 LNHDA, CDR2 SQIVND (reference sequence). The full variable domain, rest sourced from reference TRBV19 and TRBJ1-4, is DGGITQSPKYLFRKEGQNVTLSCEQNLNHDAMYWYRQDPGQGLRLIYYSQIVNDFQKGDIAEGYSVSREKKESFPLTVTSAQKNPTAFYLCASSIGTATNEKLFFGSGTQLSVL.

The J gene is TRBJ2-7, the V gene TRBV2; TRBD2 might be the D (6 bases). From germline, CDR1 is SNHLY and CDR2 FYNNEI. V was cut by 6 bases and J by 3 bases, with 15 bases left in between. There are 14 residues in the CDR3. The CDR3 here is CASRSDSGLYEQYF. The CDR3 nucleotides read TGTGCCAGCAGGTCGGATAGCGGACTCTACGAGCAGTACTTC.

The chain links TRBV25-1 to TRBJ1-5, with 7 nucleotides matching TRBD1. The CDR3 loop spans 13 amino acids. CDR1 and CDR2 (germline): MGHDK, SYGVNS. V gave up 2 bases and J gave up 7 bases; unmatched junction bases: 2. The CDR3 spells CASSENRGQPQHF. For the CDR3, the DNA is TGTGCCAGCAGTGAAAACAGGGGCCAGCCCCAGCATTTT.

The chain employs TRBV11-3 and TRBJ1-1; possible D gene TRBD1, 6 bases. The CDR3 is 15 amino acids. V was shortened by 5 bases and J by 1 base, with 14 bases between the two germline ends. The V gene's germline CDR1 is SGHNT and CDR2 YENEEA. CDR3 amino acids: CASSERDTRNTEAFF. For the CDR3, the DNA is TGTGCCAGCAGCGAAAGGGACACAAGGAACACTGAAGCTTTCTTT.

The V call is TRBV6-5, the J call TRBJ2-7; TRBD1 matches 11 bases. CDR3 length: 15 residues. With 6 bases clipped from V and 1 base from J, the junction kept 5 bases outside the gene matches. Germline V gene lookup returns CDR1 MNHEY and CDR2 SVGAGI. As DNA, the CDR3 is TGTGCCAGCAGCAGTGGACAGGGGGCTTCCTACGAGCAGTACTTC. It specifies CASSSGQGASYEQYF.